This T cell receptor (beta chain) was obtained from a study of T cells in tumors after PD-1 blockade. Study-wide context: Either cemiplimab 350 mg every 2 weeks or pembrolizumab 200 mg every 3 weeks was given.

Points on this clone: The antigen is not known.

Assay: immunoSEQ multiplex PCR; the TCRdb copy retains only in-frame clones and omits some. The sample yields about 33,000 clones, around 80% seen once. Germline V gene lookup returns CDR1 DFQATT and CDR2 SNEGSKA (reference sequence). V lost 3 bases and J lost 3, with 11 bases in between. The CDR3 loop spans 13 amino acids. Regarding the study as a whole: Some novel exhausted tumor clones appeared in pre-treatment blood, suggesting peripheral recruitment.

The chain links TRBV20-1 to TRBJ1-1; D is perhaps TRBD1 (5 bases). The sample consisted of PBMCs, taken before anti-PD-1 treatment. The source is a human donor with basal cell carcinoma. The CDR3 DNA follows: TGCAGTGCTAGTCCGGGGGTGGACACTGAAGCTTTCTTT. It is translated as CSASPGVDTEAFF.